One sample yielded the 9 T cell receptor beta chains listed below, sequenced in a study of human T cells and chemical hapten exposure. Time point indicated: patch test 3, about 24 weeks after DPC sensitization. Regarding treatment: therapeutic diphenylcyclopropenone sensitization with weekly scalp DPC. TCRdb ran MiXCR on the RACE reads and lists one entry per CDR3 protein. The table has 150,000 to 200,000 distinct CDR3 sequences, about a quarter seen once. The sample was whole blood, taken in connection with sensitization to the hapten diphenylcyclopropenone (DPC). All receptors derive from a woman younger than 35 with alopecia areata. Some clones in this sample may be carry-over from other donors' samples.

In its sample, this clonotype was seen a few times. The gene calls are TRBV2 and TRBJ2-7, with D perhaps TRBD2 (5 bases). CDR1 is SNHLY and CDR2 is FYNNEI in the germline V gene. V lost 8 bases and J 1 base, leaving 12 bases between the germline ends. The CDR3 is 13 residues long. CDR3: CASFRGHSYEQYF. In nucleotides, the CDR3 is TGTGCCAGCTTTAGAGGGCATTCCTACGAGCAGTACTTC.

This clonotype was observed a few times. The chain employs TRBV29-1 and TRBJ1-5; no reliable D call. The CDR3 runs 10 residues. Germline CDR1 reads SQVTM; CDR2 reads ANQGSEA. V was clipped by 4 bases and J by 6 bases, with 4 bases between them. DNA for the CDR3: TGCAGCGTTGGTACTCAGCCCCAGCATTTT. Translation gives CSVGTQPQHF.

This chain connects TRBV18 to TRBJ1-2, with TRBD1 identical over 9 bases. Trimming took 4 bases from V and 3 from J; bases not matched to a gene: 0. CDR1 is KGHSH and CDR2 is LQKENI in the germline V gene. The CDR3 length is 13 residues. CDR3 bases: TGTGCCAGCTCACGGGACAGGGACTATGGCTACACCTTC. Its translation: CASSRDRDYGYTF.

This clonotype was detected a few times. The chain combines TRBV29-1 with TRBJ2-1; D uncertain. Germline CDR1 reads SQVTM; CDR2 reads ANQGSEA. Trimming removed 8 bases from V and 4 bases from J, with 12 bases in between. The CDR3 is 12 amino acids. In nucleotides, the CDR3 is TGCAGCAAATCGGGCCCGTACAATGAGCAGTTCTTC. The encoded protein is CSKSGPYNEQFF.

In its sample, this clonotype was seen many times. The genes are TRBV7-9 and TRBJ1-5; D might be TRBD1 (6 bases). Germline lookup yields CDR1 SEHNR and CDR2 FQNEAQ (reference sequence). The CDR3 is 17 amino acids. V lost 2 bases and J lost 3, with 17 bases in between. As DNA, the CDR3 is TGTGCCAGCAGCTTAAATTCCCACAGGGAATCCAATCAGCCCCAGCATTTT. It is translated as CASSLNSHRESNQPQHF.

The J gene is TRBJ2-7, the V gene TRBV7-2; TRBD1 might be the D (5 bases). This CDR3 contains 12 residues. The germline CDR1 and CDR2 sequences are SGHTA and FQGNSA. V was pared by 4 bases and J by 2 bases, with 6 bases between. This CDR3 is CASSSRAYEQYF. CDR3 bases: TGTGCCAGCAGCTCCAGGGCCTACGAGCAGTACTTC. Filled out from reference TRBV7-2 and TRBJ2-7, the complete variable domain reads GAGVSQSPSNKVTEKGKDVELRCDPISGHTALYWYRQSLGQGLEFLIYFQGNSAPDKSGLPSDRFSAERTGGSVSTLTIQRTQQEDSAVYLCASSSRAYEQYFGPGTRLTVT.

The sample holds a few counts of this clonotype. This rearrangement joins TRBV11-2 to TRBJ2-3, with unresolved D. CDR3 size: 14 residues. Germline V gene sequence: CDR1 SGHAT, CDR2 FQNNGV. V was pared by 7 bases and J by 0 bases, with 11 bases between. Here the CDR3 DNA reads TGTGCCAGCAAGGGCCTTACTAGCACAGATACGCAGTATTTT. Translating gives CASKGLTSTDTQYF.

A few counts support this clonotype. The rearrangement links TRBV9 to TRBJ2-3; D not certain. Germline-derived CDR1 and CDR2 are SGDLS and YYNGEE. Trimming pared 4 bases from V and 0 bases from J, leaving 15 bases between. This CDR3 spans 16 amino acids. CDR3 residues: CASSRLSSASTDTQYF. The CDR3 DNA reads TGTGCCAGCAGCCGGCTGTCCAGCGCTAGCACAGATACGCAGTATTTT.

This clonotype has a handful of counts. The CDR3 region is CASSLWDNSPLHF. The CDR3 region has the DNA TGTGCCAGCAGCTTATGGGATAATTCACCCCTCCACTTT. The V call is TRBV7-3, the J call TRBJ1-6; unclear D gene. V gave up 2 bases and J gave up 5 bases, with 4 bases separating them. The CDR3 has 13 residues. CDR1 is SGHTA and CDR2 is FQGTGA in the germline V gene.